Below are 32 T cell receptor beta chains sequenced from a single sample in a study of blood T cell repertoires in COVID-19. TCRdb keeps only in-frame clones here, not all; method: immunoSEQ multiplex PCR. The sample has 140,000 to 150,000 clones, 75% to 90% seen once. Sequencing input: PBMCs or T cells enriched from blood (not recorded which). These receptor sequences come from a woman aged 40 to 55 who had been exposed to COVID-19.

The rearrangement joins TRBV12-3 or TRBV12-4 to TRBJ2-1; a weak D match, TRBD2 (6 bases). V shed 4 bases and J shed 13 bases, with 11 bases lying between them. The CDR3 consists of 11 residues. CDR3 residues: CASSYQEGQFF. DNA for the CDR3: TGTGCCAGCAGTTATCAGGAGGGACAGTTCTTC.

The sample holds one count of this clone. The CDR3 loop is CASSSSGGAYEQYF. The CDR3 nucleotides read TGTGCCAGCAGCTCCTCGGGGGGTGCATACGAGCAGTACTTC. The chain uses TRBV7-6 and TRBJ2-7, with TRBD2 matching over 7 bases. CDR1 and CDR2 from the germline V gene are SGHVS and FNYEAQ. The V and J ends lost 4 bases and 4 bases, in that order; junction bases with no gene match: 7. There are 14 residues in the CDR3.

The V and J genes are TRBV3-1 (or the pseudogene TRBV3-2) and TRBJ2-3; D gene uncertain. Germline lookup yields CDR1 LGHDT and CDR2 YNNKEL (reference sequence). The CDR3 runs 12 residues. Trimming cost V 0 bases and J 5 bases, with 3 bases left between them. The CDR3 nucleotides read TGTGCCAGCAGCCAAGATCAAGATACGCAGTATTTT. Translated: CASSQDQDTQYF.

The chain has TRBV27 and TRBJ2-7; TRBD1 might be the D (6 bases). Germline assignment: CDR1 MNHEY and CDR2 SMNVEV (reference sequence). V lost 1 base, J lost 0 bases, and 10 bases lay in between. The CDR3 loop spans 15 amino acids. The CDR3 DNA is TGTGCCAGCAGTTTATTGCCGGACAGCTCCTACGAGCAGTACTTC. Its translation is CASSLLPDSSYEQYF.

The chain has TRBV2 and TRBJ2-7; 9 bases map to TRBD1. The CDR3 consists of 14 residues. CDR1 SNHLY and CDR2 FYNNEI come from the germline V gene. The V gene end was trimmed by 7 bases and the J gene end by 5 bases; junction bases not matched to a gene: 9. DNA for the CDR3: TGTGCCAGCATCACCGGGACAGGGTTTAACGAGCAGTACTTC. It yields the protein CASITGTGFNEQYF. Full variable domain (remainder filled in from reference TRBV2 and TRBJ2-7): EPEVTQTPSHQVTQMGQEVILRCVPISNHLYFYWYRQILGQKVEFLVSFYNNEISEKSEIFDDQFSVERPDGSNFTLKIRSTKLEDSAMYFCASITGTGFNEQYFGPGTRLTVT.

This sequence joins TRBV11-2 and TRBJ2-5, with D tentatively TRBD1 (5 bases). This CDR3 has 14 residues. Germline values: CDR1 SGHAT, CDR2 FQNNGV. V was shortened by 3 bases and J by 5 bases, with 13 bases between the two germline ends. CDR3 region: CASSFLQGSETQYF. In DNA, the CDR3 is TGTGCCAGCAGCTTTTTGCAGGGATCGGAGACCCAGTACTTC. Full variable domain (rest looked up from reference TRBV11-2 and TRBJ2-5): EAGVAQSPRYKIIEKRQSVAFWCNPISGHATLYWYQQILGQGPKLLIQFQNNGVVDDSQLPKDRFSAERLKGVDSTLKIQPAKLEDSAVYLCASSFLQGSETQYFGPGTRLLVL.

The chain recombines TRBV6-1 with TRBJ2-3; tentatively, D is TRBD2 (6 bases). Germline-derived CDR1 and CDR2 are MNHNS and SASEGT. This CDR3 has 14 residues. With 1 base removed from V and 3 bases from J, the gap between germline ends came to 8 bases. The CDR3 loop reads CASSEGAGTDTQYF. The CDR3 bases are TGTGCCAGCAGTGAAGGGGCGGGGACAGATACGCAGTATTTT.

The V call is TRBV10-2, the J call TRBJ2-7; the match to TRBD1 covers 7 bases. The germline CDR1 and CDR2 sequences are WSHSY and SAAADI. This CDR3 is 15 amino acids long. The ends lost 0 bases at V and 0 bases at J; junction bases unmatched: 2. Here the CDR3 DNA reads TGCGCCAGCAGTGAGTCTGGGGACAGCTCCTACGAGCAGTACTTC. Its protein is CASSESGDSSYEQYF.

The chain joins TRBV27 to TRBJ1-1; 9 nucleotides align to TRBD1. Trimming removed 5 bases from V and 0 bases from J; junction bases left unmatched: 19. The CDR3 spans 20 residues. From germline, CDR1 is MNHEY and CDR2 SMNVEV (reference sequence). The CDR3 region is CASSTSPFTTGGSMNTEAFF. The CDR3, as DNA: TGTGCCAGCAGTACATCACCGTTCACTACAGGGGGCAGCATGAACACTGAAGCTTTCTTT.

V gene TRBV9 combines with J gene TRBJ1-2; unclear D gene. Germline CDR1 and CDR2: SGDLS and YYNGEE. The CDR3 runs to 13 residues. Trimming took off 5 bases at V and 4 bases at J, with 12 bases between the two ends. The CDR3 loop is CASSQSTPYGYTF. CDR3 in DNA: TGTGCCAGCAGTCAATCTACTCCCTATGGCTACACCTTC. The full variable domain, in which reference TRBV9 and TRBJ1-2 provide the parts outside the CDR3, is DSGVTQTPKHLITATGQRVTLRCSPRSGDLSVYWYQQSLDQGLQFLIQYYNGEERAKGNILERFSAQQFPDLHSELNLSSLELGDSALYFCASSQSTPYGYTFGSGTRLTVV.

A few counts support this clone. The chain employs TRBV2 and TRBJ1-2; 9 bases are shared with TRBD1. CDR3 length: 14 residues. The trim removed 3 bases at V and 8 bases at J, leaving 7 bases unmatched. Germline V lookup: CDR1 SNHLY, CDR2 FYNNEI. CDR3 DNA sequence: TGTGCCAGCAGTGACGAAGGGACAGGGTTCGGCTACACCTTC. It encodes CASSDEGTGFGYTF.

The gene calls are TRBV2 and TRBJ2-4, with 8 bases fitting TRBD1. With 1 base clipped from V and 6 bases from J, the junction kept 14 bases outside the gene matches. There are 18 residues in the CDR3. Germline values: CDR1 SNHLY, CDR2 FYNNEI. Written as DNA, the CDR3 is TGTGCCAGCAGTGAAGGGGCAGGGGGCCGGAGTAGGGTAAACATTCAGTACTTC. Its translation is CASSEGAGGRSRVNIQYF.

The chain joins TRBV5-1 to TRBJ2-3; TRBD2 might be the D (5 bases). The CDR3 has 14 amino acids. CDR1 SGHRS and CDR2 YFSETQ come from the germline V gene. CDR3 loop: CASASLSYTDTQYF. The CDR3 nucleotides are TGCGCATCGGCTAGCTTGTCGTACACAGATACGCAGTATTTT.

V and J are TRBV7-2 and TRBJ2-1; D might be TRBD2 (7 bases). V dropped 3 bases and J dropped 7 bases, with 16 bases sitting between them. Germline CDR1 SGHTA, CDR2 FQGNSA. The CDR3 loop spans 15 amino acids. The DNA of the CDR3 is TGTGCCAGCAGCTTCAGACGGGGGCGGGGGAATGAGCAGTTCTTC. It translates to CASSFRRGRGNEQFF.

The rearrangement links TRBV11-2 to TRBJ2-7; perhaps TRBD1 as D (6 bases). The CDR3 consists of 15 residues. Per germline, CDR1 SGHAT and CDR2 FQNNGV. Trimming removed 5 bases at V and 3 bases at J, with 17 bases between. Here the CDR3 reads CASSLKGDGYYEQYF. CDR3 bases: TGTGCCAGCAGCCTAAAGGGGGACGGATACTACGAGCAGTACTTC.

DNA for the CDR3: TGTGCCAGCAGAGACAGTGCCTACGAGCAGTACTTC. Translated, it gives CASRDSAYEQYF. V and J are TRBV12-3 or TRBV12-4 and TRBJ2-7; D perhaps matches TRBD1 (5 bases). The CDR3 runs 12 residues. V was shortened by 6 bases and J by 2 bases, with 8 bases between the two germline ends.

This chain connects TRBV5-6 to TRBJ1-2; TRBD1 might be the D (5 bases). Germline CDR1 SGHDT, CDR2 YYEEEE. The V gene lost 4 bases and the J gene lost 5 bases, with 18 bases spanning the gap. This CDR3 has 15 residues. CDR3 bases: TGTGCCAGCAGCGGGGGGTCATTCCTTTGGTATGGCTACACCTTC. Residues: CASSGGSFLWYGYTF.

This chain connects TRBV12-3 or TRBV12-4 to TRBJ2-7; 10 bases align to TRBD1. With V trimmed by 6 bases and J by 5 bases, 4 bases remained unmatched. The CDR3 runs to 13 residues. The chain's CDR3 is CASSRQGANEQYF. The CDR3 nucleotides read TGTGCCAGCAGCAGACAGGGGGCGAACGAGCAGTACTTC.

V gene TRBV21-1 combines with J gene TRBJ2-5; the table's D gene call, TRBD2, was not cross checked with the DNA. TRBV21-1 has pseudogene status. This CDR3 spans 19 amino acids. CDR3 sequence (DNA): TGTGCCAGCAGCAAAGTTGTGGTCCTAGCGGGAGGTCGGGAGGAGACCCAGTACTTC. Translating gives CASSKVVVLAGGREETQYF.

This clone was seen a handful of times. CDR3 loop: CASSPSGSGSTDTQYF. The CDR3 DNA is TGTGCCAGCAGCCCCTCGGGTAGCGGGAGCACAGATACGCAGTATTTT. The chain combines TRBV4-2 with TRBJ2-3, with 7 bases identical to TRBD2. Germline assignment: CDR1 LGHNA and CDR2 YNFKEQ. The CDR3 has 16 residues. Trimming at V came to 4 bases and at J to 0 bases, leaving 7 bases not matched to a gene.

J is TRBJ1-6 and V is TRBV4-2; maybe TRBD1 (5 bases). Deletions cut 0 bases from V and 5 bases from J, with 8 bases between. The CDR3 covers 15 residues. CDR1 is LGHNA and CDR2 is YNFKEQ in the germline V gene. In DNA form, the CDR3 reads TGTGCCAGCAGCCAAGAGGCAGGGAATAATTCACCCCTCCACTTT. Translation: CASSQEAGNNSPLHF.

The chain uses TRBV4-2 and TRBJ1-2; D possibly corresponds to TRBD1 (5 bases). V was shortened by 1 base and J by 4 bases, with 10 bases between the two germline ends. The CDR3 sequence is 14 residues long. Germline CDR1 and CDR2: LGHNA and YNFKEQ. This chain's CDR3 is CASSQARGVYGYTF. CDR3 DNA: TGTGCCAGCAGCCAAGCGCGGGGGGTCTATGGCTACACCTTC.

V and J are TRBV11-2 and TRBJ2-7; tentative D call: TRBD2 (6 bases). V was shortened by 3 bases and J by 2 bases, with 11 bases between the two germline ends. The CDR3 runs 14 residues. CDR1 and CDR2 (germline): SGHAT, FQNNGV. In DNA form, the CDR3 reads TGTGCCAGCAGCTTTCGGGACTCCCCCTACGAGCAGTACTTC. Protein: CASSFRDSPYEQYF.

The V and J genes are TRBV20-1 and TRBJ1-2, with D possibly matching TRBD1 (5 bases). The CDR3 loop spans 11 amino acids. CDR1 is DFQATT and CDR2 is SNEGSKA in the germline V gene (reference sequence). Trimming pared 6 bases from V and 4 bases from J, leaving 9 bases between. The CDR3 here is CSARDFYGYTF. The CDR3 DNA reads TGCAGTGCCAGGGACTTCTATGGCTACACCTTC.

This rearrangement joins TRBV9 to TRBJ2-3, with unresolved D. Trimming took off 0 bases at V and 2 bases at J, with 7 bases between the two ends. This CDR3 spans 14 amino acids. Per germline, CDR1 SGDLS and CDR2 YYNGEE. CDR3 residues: CASSVDSATDTQYF. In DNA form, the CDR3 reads TGTGCCAGCAGCGTAGATAGTGCCACAGATACGCAGTATTTT.

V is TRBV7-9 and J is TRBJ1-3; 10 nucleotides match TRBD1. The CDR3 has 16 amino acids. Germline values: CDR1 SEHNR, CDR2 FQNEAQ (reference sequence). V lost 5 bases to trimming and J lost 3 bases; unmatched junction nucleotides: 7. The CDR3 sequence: CASSAETGGGGNTIYF. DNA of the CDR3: TGTGCCAGCAGCGCCGAGACAGGGGGCGGTGGAAACACCATATATTTT.

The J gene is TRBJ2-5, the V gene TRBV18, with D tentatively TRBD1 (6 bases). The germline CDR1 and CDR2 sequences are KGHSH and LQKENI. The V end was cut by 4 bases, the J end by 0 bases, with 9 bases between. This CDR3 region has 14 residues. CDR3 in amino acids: CASSRTVNQETQYF. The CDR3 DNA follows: TGTGCCAGCTCACGGACAGTAAACCAAGAGACCCAGTACTTC.

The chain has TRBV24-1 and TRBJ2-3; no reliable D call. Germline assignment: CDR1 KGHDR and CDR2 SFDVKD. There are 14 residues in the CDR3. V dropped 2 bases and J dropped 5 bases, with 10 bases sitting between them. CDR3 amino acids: CATSDSTVRDTQYF. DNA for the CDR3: TGTGCCACCAGTGATTCCACAGTTCGAGATACGCAGTATTTT.

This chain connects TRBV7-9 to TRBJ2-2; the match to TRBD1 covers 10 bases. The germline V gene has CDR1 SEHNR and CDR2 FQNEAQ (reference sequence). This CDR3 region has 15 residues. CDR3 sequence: CAYKAGTGDTGELFF. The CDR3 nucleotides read TGTGCTTACAAAGCCGGGACAGGGGACACCGGGGAGCTGTTTTTT.

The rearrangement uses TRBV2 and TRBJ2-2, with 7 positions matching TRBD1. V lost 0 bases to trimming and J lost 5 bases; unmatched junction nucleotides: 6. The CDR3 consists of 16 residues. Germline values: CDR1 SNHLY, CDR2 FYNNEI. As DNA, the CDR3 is TGTGCCAGCAGTGAAGCAAGAAGGGGGCGAACCGGGGAGCTGTTTTTT. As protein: CASSEARRGRTGELFF. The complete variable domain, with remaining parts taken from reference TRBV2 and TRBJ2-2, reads EPEVTQTPSHQVTQMGQEVILRCVPISNHLYFYWYRQILGQKVEFLVSFYNNEISEKSEIFDDQFSVERPDGSNFTLKIRSTKLEDSAMYFCASSEARRGRTGELFFGEGSRLTVL.

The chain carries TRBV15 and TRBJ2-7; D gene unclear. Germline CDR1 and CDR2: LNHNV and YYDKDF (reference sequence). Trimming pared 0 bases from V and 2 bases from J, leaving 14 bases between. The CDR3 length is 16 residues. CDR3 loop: CATSRDFGATPYEQYF. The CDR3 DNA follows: TGTGCCACCAGCAGAGATTTCGGAGCGACCCCCTACGAGCAGTACTTC.

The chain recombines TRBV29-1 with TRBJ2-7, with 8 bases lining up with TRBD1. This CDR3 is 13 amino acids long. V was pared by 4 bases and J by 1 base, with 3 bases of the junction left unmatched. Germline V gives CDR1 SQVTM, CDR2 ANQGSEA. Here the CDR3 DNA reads TGCAGCGTTGGGAACAGGGGGTCCTACGAGCAGTACTTC. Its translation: CSVGNRGSYEQYF.